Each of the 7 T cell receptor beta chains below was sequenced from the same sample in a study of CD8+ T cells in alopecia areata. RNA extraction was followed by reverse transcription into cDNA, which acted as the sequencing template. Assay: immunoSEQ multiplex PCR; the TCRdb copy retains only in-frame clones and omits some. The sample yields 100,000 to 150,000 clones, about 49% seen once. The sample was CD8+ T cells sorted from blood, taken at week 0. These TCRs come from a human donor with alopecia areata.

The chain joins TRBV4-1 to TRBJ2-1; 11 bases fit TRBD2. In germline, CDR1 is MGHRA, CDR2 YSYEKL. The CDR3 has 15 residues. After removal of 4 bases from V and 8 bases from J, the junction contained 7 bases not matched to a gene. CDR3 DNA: TGCGCCAGCAGCCCGTCGGGACTAGCGGTCGATGAGCAGTTCTTC. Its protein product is CASSPSGLAVDEQFF.

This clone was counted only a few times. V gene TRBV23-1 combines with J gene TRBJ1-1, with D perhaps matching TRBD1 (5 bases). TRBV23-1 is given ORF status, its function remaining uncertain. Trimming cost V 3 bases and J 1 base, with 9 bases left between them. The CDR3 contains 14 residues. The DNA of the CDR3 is TGCGCCAGCAGTCAGGGGCGGAAGAACACTGAAGCTTTCTTT. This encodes CASSQGRKNTEAFF.

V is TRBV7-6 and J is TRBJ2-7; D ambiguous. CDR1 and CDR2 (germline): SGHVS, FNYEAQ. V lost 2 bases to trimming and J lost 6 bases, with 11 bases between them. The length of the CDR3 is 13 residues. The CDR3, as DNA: TGTGCCAGCAGCTTAAATGGGGTCCGCGAGCAGTACTTC. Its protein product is CASSLNGVREQYF. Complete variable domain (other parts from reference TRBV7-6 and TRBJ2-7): GAGVSQSPRYKVTKRGQDVALRCDPISGHVSLYWYRQALGQGPEFLTYFNYEAQQDKSGLPNDRFSAERPEGSISTLTIQRTEQRDSAMYRCASSLNGVREQYFGPGTRLTVT.

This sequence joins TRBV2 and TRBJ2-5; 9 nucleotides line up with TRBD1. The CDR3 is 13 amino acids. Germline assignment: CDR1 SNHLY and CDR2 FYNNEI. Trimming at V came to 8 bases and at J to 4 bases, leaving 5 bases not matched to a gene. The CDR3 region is CASVWTGAETQYF. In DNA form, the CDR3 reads TGTGCCAGCGTCTGGACAGGGGCAGAGACCCAGTACTTC.

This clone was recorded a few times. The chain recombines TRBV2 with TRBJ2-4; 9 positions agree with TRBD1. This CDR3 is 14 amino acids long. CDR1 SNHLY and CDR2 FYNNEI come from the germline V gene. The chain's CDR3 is CSSLQGAPIIRQYF. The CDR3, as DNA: TGTTCGTCCCTACAGGGGGCGCCGATAATTCGACAGTACTTC. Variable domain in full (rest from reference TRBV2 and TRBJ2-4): EPEVTQTPSHQVTQMGQEVILRCVPISNHLYFYWYRQILGQKVEFLVSFYNNEISEKSEIFDDQFSVERPDGSNFTLKIRSTKLEDSAMYFCSSLQGAPIIRQYFGAGTRLSVL.

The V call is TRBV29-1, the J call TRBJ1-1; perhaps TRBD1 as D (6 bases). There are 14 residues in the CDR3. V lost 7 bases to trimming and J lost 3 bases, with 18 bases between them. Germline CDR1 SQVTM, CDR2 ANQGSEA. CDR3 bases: TGCAGCGCTTACGCGAAAGGGGGGGACACTGAAGCTTTCTTT. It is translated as CSAYAKGGDTEAFF. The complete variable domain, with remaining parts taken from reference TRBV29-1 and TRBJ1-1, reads SAVISQKPSRDICQRGTSLTIQCQVDSQVTMMFWYRQQPGQSLTLIATANQGSEATYESGFVIDKFPISRPNLTFSTLTVSNMSPEDSSIYLCSAYAKGGDTEAFFGQGTRLTVV.

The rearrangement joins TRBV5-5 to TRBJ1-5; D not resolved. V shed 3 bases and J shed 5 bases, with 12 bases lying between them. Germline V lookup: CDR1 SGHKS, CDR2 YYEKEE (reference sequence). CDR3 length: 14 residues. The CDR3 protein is CASSSYVGDQPQHF. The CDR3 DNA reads TGTGCCAGCAGCTCCTATGTCGGGGATCAGCCCCAGCATTTT. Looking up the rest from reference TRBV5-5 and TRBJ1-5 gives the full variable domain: DAGVTQSPTHLIKTRGQQVTLRCSPISGHKSVSWYQQVLGQGPQFIFQYYEKEERGRGNFPDRFSARQFPNYSSELNVNALLLGDSALYLCASSSYVGDQPQHFGDGTRLSIL.